These T cell receptor beta chains were read from a single sample in a study of cytomegalovirus exposure and HLA in healthy donors. Assay used: immunoSEQ multiplex PCR; TCRdb lists only in-frame clones, some missing. The sample has 85,000 to 90,000 clones, 85% seen once. The sequenced material came from PBMCs. The receptors originated from a man in his forties or fifties in good health and CMV-seropositive. The CDR3 runs from the conserved cysteine through the conserved F or W.

TRBV7-6	TRBJ1-1	CASSSDSNTEAFF
TRBV7-9	TRBJ2-4	CASSLGGSNIQYF
TRBV28	TRBJ1-2	CASSSYANYTF
TRBV6-5	TRBJ2-1	CASSYRLSGSRNEQFF
TRBV7-8	TRBJ2-5	CASSPRTSGGRETQYF
TRBV5-6	TRBJ2-2	CASSLGGGPTTGELFF
TRBV10-1	TRBJ2-2	CASSEDSAGELFF
TRBV30	TRBJ1-2	CAWSDGGGGGYTF
TRBV9	TRBJ1-1	CASDRDGAEAFF
TRBV9	TRBJ2-1	CASSSPGTSDNEQFF
TRBV19	TRBJ2-1	CASSEYGTSGGSSYNEQFF
TRBV9	TRBJ2-1	CASSARQGEDYNEQFF
TRBV2	TRBJ2-1	CASSSQGVNEQFF
TRBV2	TRBJ1-5	CASSVEGAGQPQHF
TRBV6-1	TRBJ2-3	CASRQGVEDTQYF
TRBV28	TRBJ1-6	CASTPLGGNANSPLHF
TRBV6-1	TRBJ1-5	CASPIPTENQPQHF
TRBV2	TRBJ2-7	CASSDRDRAHEQYF
TRBV28	TRBJ2-1	CASSRDRVVNEQFF
TRBV5-3	TRBJ2-7	CARSYRQAYHTRRPKKQYF
TRBV5-4	TRBJ2-5	CASSLVQREGETQYF
TRBV5-8	TRBJ1-2	CASSLAGGVYGYTF
TRBV6-5	TRBJ2-1	CASSYSQGANEQFF
TRBV4-1	TRBJ1-2	CASSERGFGYGYTF
TRBV4-1	TRBJ2-4	CASSQQGQAKNIQYF
TRBV7-6	TRBJ1-1	CASSFSGNTEAFF
TRBV5-1	TRBJ1-2	CASSLVQAGRQGGYTF
TRBV7-9	TRBJ2-5	CASSPGGGGETQYF
TRBV18	TRBJ1-2	CASSPDRDGYGYTF
TRBV2	TRBJ2-7	CASPPSGGPNYEQYF
TRBV4-1	TRBJ2-3	CASSQRAGTTGTDTQYF
TRBV5-8	TRBJ1-1	CASSLEPGPRLGAFF
TRBV27	TRBJ2-2	CASSFSNTGELFF
TRBV18	TRBJ2-5	CASSSGQGGETQYF
TRBV19	TRBJ2-7	CASRVDSGGYYEQYF
TRBV19	TRBJ1-5	CASSTTRQGGNQPQHF
TRBV4-2	TRBJ2-1	CASSQDGTGGVNNEQFF
TRBV19	TRBJ2-5	CASSIRVRETQYF
TRBV28	TRBJ1-4	CASTGRDIPDEKLFF
TRBV19	TRBJ2-1	CASSLPGQGNPWGSILFYNEQFF
TRBV10-3	TRBJ2-1	CAISPRGNEQFF
TRBV19	TRBJ1-4	CASSIRRDSPNEKLFF
TRBV28	TRBJ2-2	CASTEQGNTGELFF
TRBV10-3	TRBJ2-2	CATDRGNTGELFF
TRBV4-1	TRBJ2-1	CASSQETSGRSSYNEQFF
TRBV5-6	TRBJ1-2	CASSLPEEGGYTF
TRBV5-1	TRBJ1-3	CASRPEGRHTIYF
TRBV7-3	TRBJ2-2	CASSLQLAGGPGTGELFF
TRBV5-6	TRBJ2-5	CASSLFGTQYF
TRBV6-5	TRBJ2-7	CASSYSGQVSYEQYF
TRBV19	TRBJ1-6	CASSIDGVSPLHF
TRBV7-2	TRBJ1-6	CASSLDGYSSYNSPLHF
TRBV9	TRBJ2-1	CASSVAGLAIGEQFF
TRBV11-3	TRBJ1-1	CASSLEIGGRYQNTEAFF